The present T cell receptor beta chain was sequenced within a study of blood T cell repertoires in COVID-19. Study context: Samples representing acute and convalescent COVID-19 were sourced from the United States, Italy and Spain. Nucleic acid was either cDNA or gDNA, and it came from T cells, B-cell-depleted T cells, or PBMCs.

The assay was immunoSEQ multiplex PCR, and TCRdb's table has in-frame clones only and misses some. The sample consists of fewer than 60,000 clones, around 84% of them appearing once. The CDR3 spans 12 residues. The germline V gene encodes CDR1 SGHTA and CDR2 FQGNSA. V trimming: 4 bases; J trimming: 12 bases; junction bases outside the gene matches: 5. This receptor was identified in a human donor in a cohort sampled during active COVID-19. The sequenced sample consisted of peripheral blood. This chain joins TRBV7-2 and TRBJ2-1; TRBD2 matches at 8 bases. DNA for the CDR3: TGTGCCAGCAGCTCTACTAGCGGTAGGCAGTTCTTC. Encoded protein: CASSSTSGRQFF.